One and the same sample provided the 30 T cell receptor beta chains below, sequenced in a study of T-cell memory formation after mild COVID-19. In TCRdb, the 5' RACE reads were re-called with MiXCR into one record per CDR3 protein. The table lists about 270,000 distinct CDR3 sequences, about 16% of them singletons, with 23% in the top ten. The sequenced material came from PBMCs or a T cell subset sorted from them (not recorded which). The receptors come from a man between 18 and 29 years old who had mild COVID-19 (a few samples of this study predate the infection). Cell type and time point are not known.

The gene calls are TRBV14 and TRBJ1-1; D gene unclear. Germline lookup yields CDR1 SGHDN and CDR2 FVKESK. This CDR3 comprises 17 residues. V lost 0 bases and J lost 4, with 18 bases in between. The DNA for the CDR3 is TGTGCCAGCAGCCAAGATCGAGTTCGAGGGCGGTTCACTGAAGCTTTCTTT. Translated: CASSQDRVRGRFTEAFF.

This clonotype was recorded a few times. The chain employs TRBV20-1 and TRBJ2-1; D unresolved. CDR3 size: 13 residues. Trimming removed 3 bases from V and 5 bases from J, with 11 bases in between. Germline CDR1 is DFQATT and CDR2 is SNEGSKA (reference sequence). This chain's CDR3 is CSARVAIDNEQFF. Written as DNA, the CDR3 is TGCAGTGCTAGGGTAGCTATTGACAATGAGCAGTTCTTC.

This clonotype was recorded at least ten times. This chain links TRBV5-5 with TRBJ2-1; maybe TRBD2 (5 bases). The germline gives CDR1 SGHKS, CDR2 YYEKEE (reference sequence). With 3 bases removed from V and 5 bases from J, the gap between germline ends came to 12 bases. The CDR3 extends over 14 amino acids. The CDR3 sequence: CASSWVGKDNEQFF. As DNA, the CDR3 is TGTGCCAGCAGCTGGGTCGGGAAAGACAATGAGCAGTTCTTC.

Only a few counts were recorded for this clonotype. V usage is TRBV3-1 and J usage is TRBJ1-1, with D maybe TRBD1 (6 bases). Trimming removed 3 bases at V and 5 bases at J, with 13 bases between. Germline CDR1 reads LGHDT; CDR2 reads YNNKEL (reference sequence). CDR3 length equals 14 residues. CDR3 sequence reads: CASSQDTGRTEAFF. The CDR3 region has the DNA TGTGCCAGCAGCCAGGATACAGGGAGGACTGAAGCTTTCTTT.

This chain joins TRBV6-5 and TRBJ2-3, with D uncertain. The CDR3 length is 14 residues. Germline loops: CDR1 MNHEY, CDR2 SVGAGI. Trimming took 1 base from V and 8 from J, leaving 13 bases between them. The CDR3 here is CASSYLSGRSTQYF. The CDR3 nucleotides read TGTGCCAGCAGTTACTTGTCGGGTCGGAGTACGCAGTATTTT.

In DNA, the CDR3 is TGTGCCACCAGTACCGACGGGACAGGGGGCGACTACAATGAGCAGTTCTTC. Translating gives CATSTDGTGGDYNEQFF. The chain joins TRBV24-1 to TRBJ2-1; 12 bases match TRBD1. Unmatched junction bases numbered 8, after V lost 6 bases and J lost 3 bases. The CDR3 extends over 17 amino acids. CDR1 is KGHDR and CDR2 is SFDVKD in the germline V gene.

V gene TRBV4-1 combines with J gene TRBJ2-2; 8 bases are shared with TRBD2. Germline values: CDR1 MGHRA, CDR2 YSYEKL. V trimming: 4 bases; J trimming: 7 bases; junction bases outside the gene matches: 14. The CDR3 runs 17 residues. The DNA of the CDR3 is TGCGCCAGCAGCCCTCCCCCAGCGGGGGTAGGTGTCGGGGAGCTGTTTTTT. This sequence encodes CASSPPPAGVGVGELFF.

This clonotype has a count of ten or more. Here the CDR3 reads CASSTGQGTRGQETQYF. The CDR3 DNA reads as TGTGCCAGTAGTACGGGACAGGGGACAAGGGGACAAGAGACCCAGTACTTC. The rearrangement joins TRBV19 to TRBJ2-5; 10 bases agree with TRBD1. V trimming: 4 bases; J trimming: 2 bases; junction bases outside the gene matches: 10. CDR3 length: 17 residues. The germline V gene has CDR1 LNHDA and CDR2 SQIVND (reference sequence).

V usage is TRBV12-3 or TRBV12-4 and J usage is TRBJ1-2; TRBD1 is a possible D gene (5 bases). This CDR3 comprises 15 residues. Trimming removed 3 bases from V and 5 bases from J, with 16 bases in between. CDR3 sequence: CASSFRDGGFYGYTF. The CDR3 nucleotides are TGTGCCAGCAGTTTCCGGGACGGGGGGTTTTATGGCTACACCTTC.

CDR3 residues: CASSLDPTGSYGYTF. The CDR3 DNA reads TGTGCCAGCAGCTTGGACCCGACAGGGTCCTATGGCTACACCTTC. The genes are TRBV5-5 and TRBJ1-2; 7 positions match TRBD1. Germline V lookup: CDR1 SGHKS, CDR2 YYEKEE (reference sequence). V trimming: 0 bases; J trimming: 4 bases; junction bases outside the gene matches: 6. CDR3 length: 15 residues.

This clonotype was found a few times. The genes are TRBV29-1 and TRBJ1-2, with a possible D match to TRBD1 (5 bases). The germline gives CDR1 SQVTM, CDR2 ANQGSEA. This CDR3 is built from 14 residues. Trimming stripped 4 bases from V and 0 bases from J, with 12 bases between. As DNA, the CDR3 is TGCAGCGTTGGGGGGGGTGACACTAACTATGGCTACACCTTC. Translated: CSVGGGDTNYGYTF.

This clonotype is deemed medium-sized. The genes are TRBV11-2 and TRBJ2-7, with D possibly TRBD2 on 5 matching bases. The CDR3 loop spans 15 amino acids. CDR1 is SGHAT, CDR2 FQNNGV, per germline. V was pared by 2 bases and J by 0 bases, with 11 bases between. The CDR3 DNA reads TGTGCCAGCAGCTTATCCCGGGGATACTCCTACGAGCAGTACTTC. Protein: CASSLSRGYSYEQYF.

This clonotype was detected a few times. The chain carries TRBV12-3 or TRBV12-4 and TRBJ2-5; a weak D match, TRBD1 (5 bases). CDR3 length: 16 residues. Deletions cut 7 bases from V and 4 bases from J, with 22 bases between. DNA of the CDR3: TGTGCCAGCACCCCCCAAGGGGCCACAGGTCGAGAGACCCAGTACTTC. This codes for CASTPQGATGRETQYF.

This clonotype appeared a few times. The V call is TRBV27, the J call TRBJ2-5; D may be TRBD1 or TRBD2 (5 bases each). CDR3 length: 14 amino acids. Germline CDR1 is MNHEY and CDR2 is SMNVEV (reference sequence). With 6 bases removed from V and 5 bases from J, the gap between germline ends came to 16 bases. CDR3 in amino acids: CASRALEGPETQYF. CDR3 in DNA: TGTGCCAGCAGAGCTCTTGAGGGGCCGGAGACCCAGTACTTC.

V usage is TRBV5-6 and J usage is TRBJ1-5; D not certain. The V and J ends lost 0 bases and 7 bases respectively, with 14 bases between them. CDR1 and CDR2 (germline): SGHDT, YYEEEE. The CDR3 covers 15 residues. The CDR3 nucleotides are TGTGCCAGCAGCTTGGGCCGGGGATCTGTGCAGCCCCAGCATTTT. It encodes CASSLGRGSVQPQHF.

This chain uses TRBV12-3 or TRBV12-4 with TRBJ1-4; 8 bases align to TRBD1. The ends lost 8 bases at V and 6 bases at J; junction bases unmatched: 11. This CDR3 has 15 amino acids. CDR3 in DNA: TGTGCCAGCGCCGATTCCCCGGACAGGGATGAAAAACTGTTTTTT. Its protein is CASADSPDRDEKLFF.

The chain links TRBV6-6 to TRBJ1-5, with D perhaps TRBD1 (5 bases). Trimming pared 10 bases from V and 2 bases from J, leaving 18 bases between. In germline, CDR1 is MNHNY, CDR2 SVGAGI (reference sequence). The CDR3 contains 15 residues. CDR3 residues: CATDFTLGGNQPQHF. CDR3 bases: TGTGCCACTGACTTCACCCTAGGGGGCAATCAGCCCCAGCATTTT.

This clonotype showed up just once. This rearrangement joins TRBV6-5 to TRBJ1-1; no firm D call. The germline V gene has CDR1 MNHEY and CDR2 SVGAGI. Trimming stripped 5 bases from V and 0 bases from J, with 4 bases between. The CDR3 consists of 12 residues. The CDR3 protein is CASSNLNTEAFF. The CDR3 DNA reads TGTGCCAGCAGTAACCTGAACACTGAAGCTTTCTTT.

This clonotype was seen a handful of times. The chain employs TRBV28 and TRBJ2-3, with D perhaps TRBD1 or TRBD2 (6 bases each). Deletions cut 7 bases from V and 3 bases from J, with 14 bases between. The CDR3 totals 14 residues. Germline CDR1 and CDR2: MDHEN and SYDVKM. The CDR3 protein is CASNRRGKTDTQYF. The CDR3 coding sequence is TGTGCCAGCAATCGGAGGGGGAAGACAGATACGCAGTATTTT.

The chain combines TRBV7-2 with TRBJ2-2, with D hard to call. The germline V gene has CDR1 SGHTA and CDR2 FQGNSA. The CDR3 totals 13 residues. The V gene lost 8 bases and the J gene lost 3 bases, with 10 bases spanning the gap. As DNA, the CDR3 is TGTGCCAGCGGAATTCTCTACACCGGGGAGCTGTTTTTT. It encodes CASGILYTGELFF.

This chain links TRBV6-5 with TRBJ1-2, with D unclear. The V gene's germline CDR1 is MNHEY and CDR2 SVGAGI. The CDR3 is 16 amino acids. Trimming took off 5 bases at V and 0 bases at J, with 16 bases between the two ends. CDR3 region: CASSLFGVYANYGYTF. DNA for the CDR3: TGTGCCAGCAGTCTTTTCGGGGTGTATGCTAACTATGGCTACACCTTC.

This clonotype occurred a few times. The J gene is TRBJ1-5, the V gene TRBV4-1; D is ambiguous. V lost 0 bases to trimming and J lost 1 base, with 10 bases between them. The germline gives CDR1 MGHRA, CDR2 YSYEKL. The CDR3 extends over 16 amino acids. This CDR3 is CASSQELSPSNQPQHF. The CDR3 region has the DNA TGCGCCAGCAGCCAAGAACTCAGCCCGAGCAATCAGCCCCAGCATTTT.

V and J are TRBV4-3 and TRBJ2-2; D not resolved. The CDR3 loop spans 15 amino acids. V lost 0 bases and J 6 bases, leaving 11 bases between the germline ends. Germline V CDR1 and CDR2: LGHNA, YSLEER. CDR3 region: CASSQDSDTAGELFF. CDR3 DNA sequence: TGCGCCAGCAGCCAAGATTCTGACACAGCCGGGGAGCTGTTTTTT.

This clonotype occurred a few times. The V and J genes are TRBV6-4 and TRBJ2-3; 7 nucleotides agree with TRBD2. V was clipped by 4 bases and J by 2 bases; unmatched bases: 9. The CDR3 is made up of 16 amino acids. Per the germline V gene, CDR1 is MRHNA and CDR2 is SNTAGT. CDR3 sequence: CASSALERGSTDTQYF. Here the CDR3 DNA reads TGTGCCAGCAGTGCTTTGGAGCGGGGCTCCACAGATACGCAGTATTTT.

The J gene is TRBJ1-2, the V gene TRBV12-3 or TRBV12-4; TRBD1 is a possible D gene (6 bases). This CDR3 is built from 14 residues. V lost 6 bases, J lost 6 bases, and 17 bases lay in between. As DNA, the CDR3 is TGTGCCAGCAGAGGCCGCGGGGGCCGGGATGGCTACACCTTC. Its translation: CASRGRGGRDGYTF.

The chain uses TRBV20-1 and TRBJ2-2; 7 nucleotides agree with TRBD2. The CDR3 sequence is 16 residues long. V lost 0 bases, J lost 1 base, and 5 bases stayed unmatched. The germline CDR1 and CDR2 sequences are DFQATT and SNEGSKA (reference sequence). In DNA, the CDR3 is TGCAGTGCTAGAGAGCTGCGGGGGAGGAACACCGGGGAGCTGTTTTTT. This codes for CSARELRGRNTGELFF.

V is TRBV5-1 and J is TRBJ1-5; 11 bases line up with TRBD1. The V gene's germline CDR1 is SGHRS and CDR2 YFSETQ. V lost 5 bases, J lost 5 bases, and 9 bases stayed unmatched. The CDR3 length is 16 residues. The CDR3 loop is CASSYLPGQGDQPQHF. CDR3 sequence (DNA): TGCGCCAGCAGTTATCTACCGGGACAGGGGGATCAGCCCCAGCATTTT.

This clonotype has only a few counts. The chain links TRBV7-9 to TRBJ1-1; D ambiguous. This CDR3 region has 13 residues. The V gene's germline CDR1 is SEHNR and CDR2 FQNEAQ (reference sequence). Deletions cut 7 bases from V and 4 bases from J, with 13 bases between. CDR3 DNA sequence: TGTGCCAGCAACAGAGACGGGATCACTGAAGCTTTCTTT. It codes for CASNRDGITEAFF.

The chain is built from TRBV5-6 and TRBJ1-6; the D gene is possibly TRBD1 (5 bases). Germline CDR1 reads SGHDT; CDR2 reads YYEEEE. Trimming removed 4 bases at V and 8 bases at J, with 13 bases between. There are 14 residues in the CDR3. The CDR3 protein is CASSQGRRDSPLHF. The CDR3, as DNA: TGTGCCAGCAGCCAGGGACGGCGGGATTCACCCCTCCACTTT.

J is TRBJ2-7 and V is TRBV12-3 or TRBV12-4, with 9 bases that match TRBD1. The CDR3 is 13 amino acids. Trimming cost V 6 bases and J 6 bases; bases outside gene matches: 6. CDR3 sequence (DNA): TGTGCCAGCAGCTGGGACAGGGAGCGCGAGCAGTACGTC. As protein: CASSWDREREQYV.